The source of this T cell receptor (beta chain) is a study of blood T cell repertoires in COVID-19. Trimming shortened V by 1 base and J by 5 bases, and 6 bases separated the two germline ends. Germline loops: CDR1 SGHVS, CDR2 FQNEAQ. This CDR3 has 13 residues. The method was immunoSEQ multiplex PCR; TCRdb's version includes in-frame clones alone and lacks a portion of them. The sample includes 110,000 to 150,000 clones, approximately 90% of them seen just once. Sequencing was done on a sample of peripheral blood. The chain couples TRBV7-8 to TRBJ1-5; D not resolved. The clonotype was recovered from an elderly woman with acute or convalescent COVID-19. In DNA form, the CDR3 reads TGTGCCAGCAGCTTAGGGCTAGATCAGCCCCAGCATTTT. This translates into CASSLGLDQPQHF.